This TCR beta chain was sequenced during a study of Ad26.COV2.S vaccination and SARS-CoV-2 variants. Overall study: Among those in the COV1001 Ad26.COV2.S trial arm was the donor. Study-level findings and limits: Spike-specific responses of CD8+ and CD4+ T cells were reported to display substantial breadth after vaccination. An underestimation of total T cell responses may have resulted from the TCR breadth and depth analyses. Vaccinees and placebo recipients showed similar non-spike TCR breadth.

Method: immunoSEQ multiplex PCR; TCRdb's copy keeps in-frame clones and lacks some. Of about 430,000 clones in the sample, approximately 90% were seen once. This clone was recorded a few times. The antigen is not known. Germline V CDR1 and CDR2: MNHEY, SVGAGI. V was pared by 6 bases and J by 1 base, with 15 bases between. CDR3 length equals 15 residues. Treatment described: over 15 received Ad26.COV2.S at low or high dose, single or two shots; roughly 5 received placebo; per-sample allocation not given. Sampling happened 63 days after the first vaccine or placebo injection. The sequence came from a person aged 18-65 years who received the Ad26.COV2.S COVID-19 vaccine or a placebo. The source material was peripheral blood, sampled in a trial of Ad26.COV2.S vaccine versus placebo. J is TRBJ1-2 and V is TRBV6-5; no firm D call. CDR3 DNA sequence: TGTGCCAGCAGACCCACAAAATTTAGTAACTATGGCTACACCTTC. Amino acid sequence: CASRPTKFSNYGYTF.